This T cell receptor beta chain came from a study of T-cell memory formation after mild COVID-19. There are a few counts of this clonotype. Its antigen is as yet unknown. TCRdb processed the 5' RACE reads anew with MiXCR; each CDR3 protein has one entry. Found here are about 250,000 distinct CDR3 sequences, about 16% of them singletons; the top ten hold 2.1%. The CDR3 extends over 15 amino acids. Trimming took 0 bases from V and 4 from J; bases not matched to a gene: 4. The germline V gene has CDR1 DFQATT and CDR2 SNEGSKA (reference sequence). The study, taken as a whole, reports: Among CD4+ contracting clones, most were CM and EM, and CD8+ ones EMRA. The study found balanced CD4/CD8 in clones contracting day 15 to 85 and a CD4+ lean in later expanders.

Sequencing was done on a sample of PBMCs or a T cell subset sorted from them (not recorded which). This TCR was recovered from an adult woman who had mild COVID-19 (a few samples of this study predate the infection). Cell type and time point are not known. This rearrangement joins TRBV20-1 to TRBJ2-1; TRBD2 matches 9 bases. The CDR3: CSARDKRGEYNEQFF. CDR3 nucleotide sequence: TGCAGTGCTAGAGATAAGCGGGGGGAGTACAATGAGCAGTTCTTC.